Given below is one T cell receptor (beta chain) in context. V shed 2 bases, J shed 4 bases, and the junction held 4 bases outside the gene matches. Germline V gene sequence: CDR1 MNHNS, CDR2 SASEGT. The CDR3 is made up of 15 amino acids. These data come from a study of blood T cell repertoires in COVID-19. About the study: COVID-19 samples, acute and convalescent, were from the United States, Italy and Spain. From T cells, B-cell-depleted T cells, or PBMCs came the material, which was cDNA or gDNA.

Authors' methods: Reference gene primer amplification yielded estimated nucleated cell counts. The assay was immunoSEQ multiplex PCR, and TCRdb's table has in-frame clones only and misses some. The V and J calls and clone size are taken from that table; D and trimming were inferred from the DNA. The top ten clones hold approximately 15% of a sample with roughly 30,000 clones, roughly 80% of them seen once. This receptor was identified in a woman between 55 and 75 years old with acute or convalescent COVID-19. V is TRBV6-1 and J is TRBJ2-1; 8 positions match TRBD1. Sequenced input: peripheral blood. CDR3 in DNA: TGTGCCAGCAGTGAACTTCGGACAGGGTACAATGAGCAGTTCTTC. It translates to CASSELRTGYNEQFF.